This T cell receptor beta chain was obtained from a study of vaccination and CD4 T cells after COVID-19. This CDR3 spans 15 amino acids. The germline gives CDR1 LNHDA, CDR2 SQIVND (reference sequence). V lost 8 bases to trimming and J lost 7 bases; unmatched junction nucleotides: 5. As to treatment: roughly 11-day PBMC culture with coronavirus spike peptide pools or control peptides (ViraFEST assay). The Oncomine TCR Beta short-read assay was what sequenced the DNA obtained from cultured CD4+ T cells. Investigators obtained genomic DNA by extraction from cultured CD4+ T cells. TCRdb reprocessed the PCR reads via MiXCR and lists one record per CDR3 protein. The table includes roughly 20,000 distinct CDR3 sequences, less than 75% detected once. Comment on this clonotype: Antigen: not known.

This rearrangement joins TRBV19 to TRBJ2-2; 15 bases match TRBD2. The material sequenced was CD4+ T cells from blood, cultured in vitro. The origin of this receptor is a human donor who had recovered from COVID-19. The CDR3 spells CASEGLAGGLGELFF. As DNA, the CDR3 is TGTGCCAGTGAAGGACTAGCGGGAGGGCTCGGGGAGCTGTTTTTT.